The entry that follows covers one TCR beta chain sequence. Germline lookup yields CDR1 SGHTS and CDR2 YDEGEE. Trimming cost V 5 bases and J 3 bases; bases outside gene matches: 5. The length of the CDR3 is 15 residues. This entry comes from a study of T cell changes during pregnancy in multiple sclerosis. TCRdb keeps only in-frame clones here, not all; method: immunoSEQ multiplex PCR. The top ten clones hold 6.5% to 9.5% of a sample with 45,000 to 60,000 clones, 85% to 90% of them seen once. This TCR was recovered from a female donor with multiple sclerosis, enrolled in a pregnancy study. The specimen comprised CD8+ T cells from peripheral blood mononuclear cells, sampled in the second trimester of pregnancy. The chain carries TRBV5-8 and TRBJ1-5; 10 nucleotides agree with TRBD1. The CDR3 DNA follows: TGTGCCAGCAGACAAGGACAGGGGGTCAATCAGCCCCAGCATTTT. It codes for CASRQGQGVNQPQHF. Together with reference TRBV5-8 and TRBJ1-5, the CDR3 gives the full variable domain: EAGVTQSPTHLIKTRGQQATLRCSPISGHTSVYWYQQALGLGLQFLLWYDEGEERNRGNFPPRFSGRQFPNYSSELNVNALELEDSALYLCASRQGQGVNQPQHFGDGTRLSIL.